Shown below are 20 T cell receptor beta chains from a single sample sequenced in a study of glioma-infiltrating T cells. Amplification of TCR alpha and beta CDR3 regions from RNA used iRepertoire nested multiplex PCR. TCRdb re-derived calls from the multiplex PCR reads in MiXCR, one entry per CDR3 protein. Of roughly 200,000 distinct CDR3 sequences listed, about 47% are singletons. Sequenced sample: glioma tissue, nonneoplastic brain tissue, or PBMCs (not recorded which). These receptor sequences come from a human donor with low-grade glioma or glioblastoma, undergoing nonglioma brain surgery, or in good health (not recorded which).

To note about this clonotype: The junction and the germline gene differ at one end; a read error may be behind it. This sequence joins TRBV10-2 and TRBJ2-7; no firm D call. The CDR3 runs 13 residues. Germline lookup yields CDR1 WSHSY and CDR2 SAAADI. Written as DNA, the CDR3 is TGCGCCAGCAAGGTCGAGAGCTCCTACGAGCGGTACTTC. This codes for CASKVESSYERYF.

This clonotype was picked up a small number of times. CDR3 sequence: CASGDTAPAYNEQFF. The CDR3 DNA reads TGTGCCAGTGGAGACACGGCACCAGCCTACAATGAGCAGTTCTTC. This chain links TRBV12-3 or TRBV12-4 with TRBJ2-1; no clear D. The CDR3 is 15 amino acids. Trimming took 9 bases from V and 2 from J, leaving 17 bases between them.

This clonotype was seen many times. The chain uses TRBV10-3 and TRBJ2-3, with a weak D call TRBD2 (7 bases). V was cut by 7 bases and J by 4 bases, with 15 bases left in between. The CDR3 consists of 14 residues. From germline, CDR1 is ENHRY and CDR2 SYGVKD. The CDR3 sequence is CAINGGRLADTQYF. The CDR3 nucleotides are TGTGCCATCAACGGGGGGCGCTTGGCAGATACGCAGTATTTT.

This rearrangement joins TRBV24-1 to TRBJ2-5, with D uncertain. In germline, CDR1 is KGHDR, CDR2 SFDVKD. The CDR3 has 16 amino acids. The V end was cut by 0 bases, the J end by 2 bases, with 12 bases between. The CDR3 DNA reads as TGTGCCACCAGTGATTTGCGATTCGGCGGACAAGAGACCCAGTACTTC. Translating it yields CATSDLRFGGQETQYF.

This clonotype was detected once. One end of the junction fails to match germline, which may point to a read error. This sequence joins TRBV3-1 and TRBJ2-1; D call uncertain. Germline CDR1 is LGHDT and CDR2 is YNNKEL (reference sequence). CDR3 length: 16 residues. CDR3 nucleotides: TGTGCCAGCAGCCAAGAATTCACAGCCTCCTACAATGAGCAGTTATTC. Protein sequence: CASSQEFTASYNEQLF.

Remarks on this clonotype: Since a much larger clone is just one base distant, this may be a read error. This chain links TRBV20-1 with TRBJ2-7, with D perhaps TRBD2 (5 bases). Germline loops: CDR1 DFQATT, CDR2 SNEGSKA (reference sequence). The V end was cut by 3 bases, the J end by 2 bases, with 11 bases between. This CDR3 comprises 13 residues. The CDR3 DNA sequence: TGCAGTGCTAGTGTGCTCGGGACCTACGAGCAGTACTTC. Protein sequence: CSASVLGTYEQYF.

This clonotype was detected ten times or more. CDR3 protein: CSVWDRGKNQPQHF. In nucleotides, the CDR3 is TGCAGCGTGTGGGACAGGGGAAAAAATCAGCCCCAGCATTTT. The chain has TRBV29-1 and TRBJ1-5; 10 nucleotides agree with TRBD1. With 6 bases clipped from V and 4 bases from J, the junction kept 6 bases outside the gene matches. The V gene's germline CDR1 is SQVTM and CDR2 ANQGSEA. This CDR3 contains 14 residues.

This clonotype has just a few counts. The chain couples TRBV19 to TRBJ1-2; no reliable D call. The V and J ends lost 1 base and 0 bases respectively, with 9 bases between them. CDR1 and CDR2 (germline): LNHDA, SQIVND (reference sequence). This CDR3 is 15 amino acids long. CDR3 loop: CASSIAPGANYGYTF. Written as DNA, the CDR3 is TGTGCCAGTAGTATAGCGCCGGGAGCTAACTATGGCTACACCTTC. Full variable domain (outside the CDR3, taken from reference TRBV19 and TRBJ1-2): DGGITQSPKYLFRKEGQNVTLSCEQNLNHDAMYWYRQDPGQGLRLIYYSQIVNDFQKGDIAEGYSVSREKKESFPLTVTSAQKNPTAFYLCASSIAPGANYGYTFGSGTRLTVV.

The chain joins TRBV20-1 to TRBJ2-1; 11 bases map to TRBD2. Germline loops: CDR1 DFQATT, CDR2 SNEGSKA (reference sequence). Germline trimming cut 6 bases from V and 8 bases from J; bases unmatched to any gene: 12. CDR3 length: 15 residues. Here the CDR3 reads CSAPLPRSGRDEQFF. The DNA of the CDR3 is TGCAGTGCCCCCCTCCCGCGTAGCGGGAGGGATGAGCAGTTCTTC.

The CDR3 region has the DNA TGCAGTGCTCCTCGTCGCGTCGAAGAGACCCAGTACTTC. This codes for CSAPRRVEETQYF. This chain uses TRBV20-1 with TRBJ2-5; D is ambiguous. The CDR3 contains 13 residues. Deletions cut 5 bases from V and 3 bases from J, with 13 bases between. Germline V gives CDR1 DFQATT, CDR2 SNEGSKA (reference sequence).

This clonotype was observed at least ten times. This rearrangement joins TRBV24-1 to TRBJ2-3; possible D gene TRBD1, 5 bases. CDR1 and CDR2 (germline): KGHDR, SFDVKD. V was trimmed by 1 base and J by 2 bases, leaving 12 bases between them. The CDR3 is 16 residues long. In DNA, the CDR3 is TGTGCCACCAGTGATTTTCGGCAGGGAAACACAGATACGCAGTATTTT. As protein: CATSDFRQGNTDTQYF.

This clonotype was seen repeatedly, ten times or more. The V gene is TRBV12-3 or TRBV12-4, the J gene TRBJ2-1; 7 bases map to TRBD2. V lost 3 bases, J lost 8 bases, and 16 bases stayed unmatched. This CDR3 is built from 17 residues. The CDR3 loop is CASSFDRGRLGGDEQFF. CDR3 DNA sequence: TGTGCCAGCAGTTTCGATCGTGGGCGTCTTGGGGGGGATGAGCAGTTCTTC.

This clonotype was seen just once. This sequence may be a read error, since a much larger clone differs from it by one base. The chain links TRBV7-9 to TRBJ1-2; maybe TRBD1 (5 bases). CDR1 and CDR2 (germline): SEHNR, FQNEAQ (reference sequence). This CDR3 has 15 residues. V was cut by 5 bases and J by 4 bases, with 17 bases left in between. In DNA, the CDR3 is TGTGCCAGCAGCCCAACATGGGGCAAGACCTATGGCTACACCTTC. The encoded protein is CASSPTWGKTYGYTF. The variable domain in full, completed from reference TRBV7-9 and TRBJ1-2, reads DTGVSQNPRHKITKRGQNVTFRCDPISEHNRLYWYRQTLGQGPEFLTYFQNEAQLEKSRLLSDRFSAERPKGSFSTLEIQRTEQGDSAMYLCASSPTWGKTYGYTFGSGTRLTVV.

A note on this clonotype: A much larger clone is a single base away; this may be a read error. J is TRBJ2-1 and V is TRBV3-1, with a tentative D call TRBD2 (6 bases). The germline V gene has CDR1 LGHDT and CDR2 YNNKEL (reference sequence). The CDR3 has 12 amino acids. Deletions cut 5 bases from V and 7 bases from J, with 9 bases between. This CDR3 is CASSKTRNEQFF. Written as DNA, the CDR3 is TGTGCCAGCAGCAAGACTAGGAATGAGCAGTTCTTC.

In its sample, this clonotype was seen many times. This rearrangement joins TRBV12-3 or TRBV12-4 to TRBJ1-5; D ambiguous. The CDR3 runs to 13 residues. V lost 5 bases, J lost 4 bases, and 9 bases lay in between. Here the CDR3 reads CASSNRGNQPQHF. The DNA for the CDR3 is TGTGCCAGCAGTAACCGGGGAAATCAGCCCCAGCATTTT.

The V call is TRBV9, the J call TRBJ1-2, with D possibly being TRBD1 (6 bases). This CDR3 has 14 amino acids. Germline CDR1 reads SGDLS; CDR2 reads YYNGEE. The V end lost 3 bases, the J end lost 0 bases, and 9 bases lay between the germline ends. In nucleotides, the CDR3 is TGTGCCAGCAGCGAGGGGGTAGCTAACTATGGCTACACCTTC. Amino acid sequence: CASSEGVANYGYTF.

Remarks on this clonotype: The CDR3 ends on some other residue instead of the conserved phenylalanine or tryptophan, so this is likely a read error. The rearrangement links TRBV2 to TRBJ2-1, with 10 positions matching TRBD2. The CDR3 is made up of 15 amino acids. Looked up from germline, CDR1 is SNHLY and CDR2 is FYNNEI. The ends lost 6 bases at V and 5 bases at J; junction bases unmatched: 7. CDR3 sequence (DNA): TGTGCCAGCAGGGGGGGGACTAGCGTTAACAATGAGCAGTTCTCC. This codes for CASRGGTSVNNEQFS.

There are many counts of this clonotype. CDR3 bases: TGTGCCAGCAGCTACGGGAGCATTCAGTACTTC. It yields the protein CASSYGSIQYF. The rearrangement links TRBV6-1 to TRBJ2-4, with TRBD2 as a possible D gene (6 bases). The CDR3 loop spans 11 amino acids. Germline loops: CDR1 MNHNS, CDR2 SASEGT. The V end lost 6 bases, the J end lost 9 bases, and 9 bases lay between the germline ends.

This chain joins TRBV3-1 and TRBJ1-3; D not certain. The CDR3 is made up of 15 amino acids. Germline loops: CDR1 LGHDT, CDR2 YNNKEL (reference sequence). V dropped 5 bases and J dropped 0 bases, with 11 bases sitting between them. The CDR3 nucleotides read TGTGCCAGCAGCGAATTCCTTTCCTCTGGAAACACCATATATTTT. It encodes CASSEFLSSGNTIYF.

This clonotype was counted only a few times. The chain carries TRBV12-3 or TRBV12-4 and TRBJ2-5; 7 nucleotides line up with TRBD1. The CDR3 has 15 amino acids. With 2 bases clipped from V and 4 bases from J, the junction kept 7 bases outside the gene matches. DNA of the CDR3: TGTGCCAGCAGTTTAAGCCAGGGGGTGAGAGAGACCCAGTACTTC. Translation gives CASSLSQGVRETQYF.